This is a list of T cell receptor beta chains from one sample in a study of Ad26.COV2.S vaccination and SARS-CoV-2 variants. Produced via immunoSEQ multiplex PCR; TCRdb's table is partial and in-frame only. The table lists about 350,000 clones, 85% to 90% of them singletons. Sequences were derived from peripheral blood, sampled in a trial of Ad26.COV2.S vaccine versus placebo. The origin of the receptors is a person between 18 and 60 years old who received the Ad26.COV2.S COVID-19 vaccine or a placebo. The CDR3 runs from the conserved cysteine through the conserved F or W. Fields, in order: D gene, V gene, J gene, CDR3 protein. The D gene is left open where the match is weak.

>TRBD1|TRBV19|TRBJ2-1
CASSGDRAYNEQFF
>TRBD1|TRBV19|TRBJ1-2
CASSRQGQGAVGYTF
>TRBD1|TRBV5-1|TRBJ1-1
CASSPKQGALNTEAFF
>-|TRBV9|TRBJ2-3
CASSVEGSTDTQYF
>-|TRBV28|TRBJ2-7
CASSSWASESYEQYF
>TRBD2|TRBV5-6|TRBJ2-5
CASSLGRWASGGETQYF
>TRBD1|TRBV28|TRBJ2-7
CASSPPDRSYEQYF
>-|TRBV5-1|TRBJ1-4
CASSSSQGDNEKLFF
>-|TRBV5-4|TRBJ2-7
CASSFGQRPYEQYF
>-|TRBV4-1|TRBJ1-4
CASSQDVGINEKLFF
>-|TRBV7-9|TRBJ2-7
CASSLVAGPPEEQYF
>TRBD2|TRBV11-2|TRBJ2-7
CASSRTSGARYEQYF
>-|TRBV6-6|TRBJ2-5
CASSYKGEGTQYF
>-|TRBV28|TRBJ2-6
CASSFRLSGANVLTF
>-|TRBV6-5|TRBJ1-5
CASSSYSNQPQHF
>TRBD1|TRBV27|TRBJ1-1
CASSFTTGPTEAFF
>TRBD2|TRBV18|TRBJ2-1
CASSPRTSGTPNEQFF
>-|TRBV5-4|TRBJ1-2
CASYGKTGSLGYTF
>TRBD2|TRBV4-1|TRBJ2-1
CASSPPTSGTSLQFF
>-|TRBV9|TRBJ2-7
CASSVGWVAEGEQYF
>TRBD1|TRBV18|TRBJ1-3
CASSLQDRADF
>-|TRBV2|TRBJ2-7
CASSWSYEQYF
>TRBD1|TRBV5-1|TRBJ2-2
CASSVGQGTGELFF
>-|TRBV2|TRBJ1-5
CASSEDFPDSNQPQHF
>TRBD1|TRBV6-5|TRBJ1-6
CASSFSGTGLSPLHF
>-|TRBV30|TRBJ1-2
CAWSVGAGYGYTF
>TRBD1|TRBV9|TRBJ1-3
CASSVRPGQGSGNTIYF
>-|TRBV5-6|TRBJ2-7
CASSSLRSTWTYEQYF
>TRBD1|TRBV5-1|TRBJ1-6
CASSLTGGSYNSPLHF
>-|TRBV12-3/TRBV12-4|TRBJ1-2
CASSFVEPYGYTF
>-|TRBV7-6|TRBJ2-1
CASSSYTVSGSSYNEQFF
>-|TRBV9|TRBJ2-3
CASSVAKTIDTQYF
>-|TRBV5-1|TRBJ2-7
CASSGYAGSEQYF
>TRBD1|TRBV4-2|TRBJ1-4
CASSQGLGDRFNEKLFF
>TRBD1|TRBV13|TRBJ2-7
CASSHGKGQGTEQYF
>-|TRBV5-4|TRBJ2-2
CASSLRPGITGELFF
>-|TRBV18|TRBJ1-1
CASSPDQTNTEAFF
>TRBD1|TRBV27|TRBJ2-2
CASSRDRGNTGELFF
>-|TRBV28|TRBJ2-5
CASSSPEGQKVTQYF
>TRBD1|TRBV7-2|TRBJ2-1
CASSLPRTGGYEQFF
>TRBD1|TRBV19|TRBJ2-2
CASSQTGDTGELFF
>-|TRBV5-4|TRBJ2-3
CASSFDLAESSTDTQYF
>TRBD2|TRBV25-1|TRBJ2-3
CASSGTLAGGYTDTQYF
>-|TRBV18|TRBJ2-7
CASSPPGGLHEQYF
>TRBD2|TRBV4-1|TRBJ2-1
CASSQVSAGISYNEQFF
>-|TRBV11-2|TRBJ2-6
CASLGPRWSGANVLTF